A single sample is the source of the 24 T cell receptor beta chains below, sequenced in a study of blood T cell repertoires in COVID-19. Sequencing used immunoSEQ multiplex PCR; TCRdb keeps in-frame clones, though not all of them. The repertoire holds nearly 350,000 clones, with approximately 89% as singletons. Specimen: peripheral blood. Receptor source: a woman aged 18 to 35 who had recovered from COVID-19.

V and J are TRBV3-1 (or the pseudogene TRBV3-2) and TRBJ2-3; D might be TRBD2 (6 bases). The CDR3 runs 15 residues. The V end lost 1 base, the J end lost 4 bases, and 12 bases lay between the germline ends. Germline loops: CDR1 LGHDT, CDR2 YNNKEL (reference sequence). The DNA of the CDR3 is TGTGCCAGCAGCCAAGCCCCCGCTAGCGCAGATACGCAGTATTTT. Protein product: CASSQAPASADTQYF.

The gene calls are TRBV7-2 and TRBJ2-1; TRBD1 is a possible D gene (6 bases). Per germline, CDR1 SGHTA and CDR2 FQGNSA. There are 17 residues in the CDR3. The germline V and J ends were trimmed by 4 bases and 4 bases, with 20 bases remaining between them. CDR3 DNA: TGTGCCAGCAGCTCCCCCAGGGGCAGGGACCCTTACAATGAGCAGTTCTTC. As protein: CASSSPRGRDPYNEQFF.

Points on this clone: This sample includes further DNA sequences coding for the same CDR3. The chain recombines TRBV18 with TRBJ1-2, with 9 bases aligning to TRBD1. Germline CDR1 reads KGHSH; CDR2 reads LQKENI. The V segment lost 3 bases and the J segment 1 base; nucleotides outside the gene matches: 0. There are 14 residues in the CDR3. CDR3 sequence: CASSPGQGNYGYTF. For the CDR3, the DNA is TGTGCCAGCTCACCGGGACAGGGTAACTATGGCTACACCTTC.

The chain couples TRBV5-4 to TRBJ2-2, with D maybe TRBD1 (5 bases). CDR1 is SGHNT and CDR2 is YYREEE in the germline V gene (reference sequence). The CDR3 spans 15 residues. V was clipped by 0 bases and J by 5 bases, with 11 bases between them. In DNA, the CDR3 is TGTGCCAGCAGCTTGGTGGCCTCAGGGACCGGGGAGCTGTTTTTT. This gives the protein CASSLVASGTGELFF.

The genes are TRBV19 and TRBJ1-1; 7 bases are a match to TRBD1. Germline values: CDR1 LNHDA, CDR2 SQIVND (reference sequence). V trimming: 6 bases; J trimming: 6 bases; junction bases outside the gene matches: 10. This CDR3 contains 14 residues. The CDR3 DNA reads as TGTGCCAGTAGCCTAGACAGGGTTTCTTCTGAAGCTTTCTTT. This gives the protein CASSLDRVSSEAFF. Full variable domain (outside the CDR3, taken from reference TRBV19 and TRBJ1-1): DGGITQSPKYLFRKEGQNVTLSCEQNLNHDAMYWYRQDPGQGLRLIYYSQIVNDFQKGDIAEGYSVSREKKESFPLTVTSAQKNPTAFYLCASSLDRVSSEAFFGQGTRLTVV.

The CDR3 DNA is TGTGCCAGCAGCGCAAGACAGGGGGGGGATGAAAAACTGTTTTTT. This encodes CASSARQGGDEKLFF. The chain carries TRBV7-6 and TRBJ1-4, with 9 bases identical to TRBD1. Germline V CDR1 and CDR2: SGHVS, FNYEAQ. The CDR3 is made up of 15 amino acids. With V trimmed by 5 bases and J by 6 bases, 7 bases remained unmatched. The whole variable domain, remainder taken from reference TRBV7-6 and TRBJ1-4, is GAGVSQSPRYKVTKRGQDVALRCDPISGHVSLYWYRQALGQGPEFLTYFNYEAQQDKSGLPNDRFSAERPEGSISTLTIQRTEQRDSAMYRCASSARQGGDEKLFFGSGTQLSVL.

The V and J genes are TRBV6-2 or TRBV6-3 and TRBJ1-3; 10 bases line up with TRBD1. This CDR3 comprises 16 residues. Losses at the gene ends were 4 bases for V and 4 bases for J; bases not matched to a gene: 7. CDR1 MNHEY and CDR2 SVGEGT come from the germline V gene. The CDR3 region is CASSSGTGAGGNTIYF. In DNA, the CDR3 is TGTGCCAGCAGTTCCGGGACAGGGGCTGGCGGAAACACCATATATTTT.

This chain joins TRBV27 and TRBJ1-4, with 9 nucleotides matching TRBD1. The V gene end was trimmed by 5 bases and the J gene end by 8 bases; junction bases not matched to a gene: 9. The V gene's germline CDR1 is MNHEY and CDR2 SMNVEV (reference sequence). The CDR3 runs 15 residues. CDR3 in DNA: TGTGCCAGCAGTCCACAGACAGGGGGGTTCGAAAAACTGTTTTTT. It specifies CASSPQTGGFEKLFF.

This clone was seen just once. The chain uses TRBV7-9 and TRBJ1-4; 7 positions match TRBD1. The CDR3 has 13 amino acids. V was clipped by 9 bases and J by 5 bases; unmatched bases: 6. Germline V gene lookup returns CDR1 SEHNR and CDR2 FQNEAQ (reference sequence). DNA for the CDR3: TGTGCCAGTGACAGGGTAGGGAATGAAAAACTGTTTTTT. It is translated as CASDRVGNEKLFF.

CDR3 sequence reads: CASSQDLQRTYEQYV. CDR3 nucleotide sequence: TGCGCCAGCAGCCAAGACCTTCAGCGGACCTACGAGCAGTACGTC. The chain carries TRBV4-1 and TRBJ2-7; TRBD2 might be the D (5 bases). Per germline, CDR1 MGHRA and CDR2 YSYEKL. V was pared by 0 bases and J by 2 bases, with 11 bases between. This CDR3 spans 15 amino acids.

CDR3 coding DNA: TGTGCCAGCTCACCCCAGGGTAGCGGGAGGCACGACAATGAGCAGTTCTTC. Its protein is CASSPQGSGRHDNEQFF. This chain connects TRBV18 to TRBJ2-1, with 10 bases aligning to TRBD2. V lost 3 bases to trimming and J lost 5 bases; unmatched junction nucleotides: 10. The CDR3 consists of 17 residues. From germline, CDR1 is KGHSH and CDR2 LQKENI.

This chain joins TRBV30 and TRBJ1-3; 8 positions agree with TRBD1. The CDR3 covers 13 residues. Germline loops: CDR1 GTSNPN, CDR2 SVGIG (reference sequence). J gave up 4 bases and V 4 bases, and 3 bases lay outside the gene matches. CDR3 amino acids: CAWTGDRGNTIYF. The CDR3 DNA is TGTGCCTGGACCGGGGACAGGGGAAACACCATATATTTT.

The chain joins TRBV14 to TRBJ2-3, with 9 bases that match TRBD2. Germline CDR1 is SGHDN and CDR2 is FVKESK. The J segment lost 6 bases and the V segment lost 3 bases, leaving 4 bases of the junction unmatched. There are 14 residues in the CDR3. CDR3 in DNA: TGTGCCAGCAGCCATAGCGGGAGATCTGATACGCAGTATTTT. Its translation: CASSHSGRSDTQYF.

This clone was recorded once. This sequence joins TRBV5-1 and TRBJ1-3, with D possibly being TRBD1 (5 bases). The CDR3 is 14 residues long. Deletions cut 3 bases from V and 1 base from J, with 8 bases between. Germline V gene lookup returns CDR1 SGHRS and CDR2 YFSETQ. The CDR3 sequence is CASSWGDSGNTIYF. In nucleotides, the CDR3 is TGCGCCAGCAGCTGGGGGGATTCTGGAAACACCATATATTTT.

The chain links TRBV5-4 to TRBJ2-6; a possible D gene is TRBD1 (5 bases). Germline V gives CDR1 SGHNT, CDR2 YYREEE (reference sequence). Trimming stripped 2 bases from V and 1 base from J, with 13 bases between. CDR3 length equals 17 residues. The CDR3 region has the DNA TGTGCCAGCAGCTTACAGGTTGGTGGGTCTGGGGCCAACGTCCTGACTTTC. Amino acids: CASSLQVGGSGANVLTF.

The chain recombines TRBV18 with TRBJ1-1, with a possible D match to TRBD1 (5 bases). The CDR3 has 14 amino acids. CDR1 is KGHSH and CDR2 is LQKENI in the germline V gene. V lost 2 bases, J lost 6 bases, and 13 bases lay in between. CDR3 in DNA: TGTGCCAGCTCACCAGGGGGGGATCTCGCTGAAGCTTTCTTT. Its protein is CASSPGGDLAEAFF.

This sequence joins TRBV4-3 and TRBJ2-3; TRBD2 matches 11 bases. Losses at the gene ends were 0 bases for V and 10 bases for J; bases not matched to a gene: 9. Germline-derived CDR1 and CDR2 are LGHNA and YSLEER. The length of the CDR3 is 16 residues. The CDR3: CASSQEEGLAGGAQYF. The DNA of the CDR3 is TGCGCCAGCAGCCAAGAGGAGGGGCTAGCGGGAGGTGCGCAGTATTTT.

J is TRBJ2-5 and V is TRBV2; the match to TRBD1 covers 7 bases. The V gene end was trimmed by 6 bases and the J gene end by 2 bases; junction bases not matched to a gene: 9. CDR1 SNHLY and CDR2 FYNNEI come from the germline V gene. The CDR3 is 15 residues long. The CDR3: CASSRTARGQETQYF. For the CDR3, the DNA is TGTGCCAGCAGCCGGACGGCCAGGGGGCAAGAGACCCAGTACTTC.

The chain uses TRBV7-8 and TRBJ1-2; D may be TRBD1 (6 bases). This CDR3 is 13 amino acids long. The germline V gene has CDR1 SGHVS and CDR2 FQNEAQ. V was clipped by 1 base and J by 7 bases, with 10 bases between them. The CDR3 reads CASSLEGGVGYTF. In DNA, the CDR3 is TGTGCCAGCAGCTTAGAAGGGGGAGTTGGCTACACCTTC. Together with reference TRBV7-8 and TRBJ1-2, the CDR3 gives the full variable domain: GAGVSQSPRYKVAKRGQDVALRCDPISGHVSLFWYQQALGQGPEFLTYFQNEAQLDKSGLPSDRFFAERPEGSVSTLKIQRTQQEDSAVYLCASSLEGGVGYTFGSGTRLTVV.

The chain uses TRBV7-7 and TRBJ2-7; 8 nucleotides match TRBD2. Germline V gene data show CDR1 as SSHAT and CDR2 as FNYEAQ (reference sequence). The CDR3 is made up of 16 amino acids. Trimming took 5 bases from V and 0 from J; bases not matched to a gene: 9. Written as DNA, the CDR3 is TGTGCCAGCAGCCTTCCGACTAGCGCTAGCTCCTACGAGCAGTACGTC. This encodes CASSLPTSASSYEQYV.

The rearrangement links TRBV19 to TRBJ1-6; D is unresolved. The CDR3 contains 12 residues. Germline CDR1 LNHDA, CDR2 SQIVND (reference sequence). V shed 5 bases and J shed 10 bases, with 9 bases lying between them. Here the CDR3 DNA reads TGTGCCAGTAGTGAAGCGGGATCACCCCTCCACTTT. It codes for CASSEAGSPLHF.

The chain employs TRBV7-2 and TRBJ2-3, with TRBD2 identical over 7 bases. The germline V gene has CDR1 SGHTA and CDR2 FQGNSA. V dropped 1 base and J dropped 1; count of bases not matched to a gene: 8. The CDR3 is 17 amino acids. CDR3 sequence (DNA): TGTGCCAGCAGCTTAGGGCGGGGCGGGAGAGGCACAGATACGCAGTATTTT. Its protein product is CASSLGRGGRGTDTQYF.

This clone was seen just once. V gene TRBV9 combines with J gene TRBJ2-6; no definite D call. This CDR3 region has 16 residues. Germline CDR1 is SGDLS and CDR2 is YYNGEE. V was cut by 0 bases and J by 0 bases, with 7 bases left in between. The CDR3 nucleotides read TGTGCCAGCAGCGTAGGAGGTAACTCTGGGGCCAACGTCCTGACTTTC. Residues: CASSVGGNSGANVLTF.

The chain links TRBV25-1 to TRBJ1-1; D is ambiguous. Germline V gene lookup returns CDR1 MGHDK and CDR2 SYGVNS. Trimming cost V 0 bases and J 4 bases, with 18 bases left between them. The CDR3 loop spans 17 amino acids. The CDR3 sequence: CASSEYMWPGDGTEAFF. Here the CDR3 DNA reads TGTGCCAGCAGTGAATACATGTGGCCCGGGGATGGCACTGAAGCTTTCTTT.